A selection of T cell receptor beta chains follows, all from one sample in a study of early T cells in non-severe SARS-CoV-2 infection. TCRdb recomputed calls from the 5' RACE reads with MiXCR, one row per CDR3 protein. The sample has 60,000 or so distinct CDR3 sequences, around 12% seen once; the top ten hold less than 4.5%. Sequenced: whole blood. These receptors all come from an adult who was a healthcare worker with PCR-confirmed SARS-CoV-2 infection or an uninfected control (not recorded which). Each CDR3 is given without its conserved first and last residue. Where a row states a size, it is once, few, many or the class of an expanded clone; other rows omit it.

V gene	J gene	clone size	CDR3 protein
TRBV2	TRBJ1-2	.	ASSERGYGYT
TRBV12-3/TRBV12-4	TRBJ1-6	.	ASGGTLGTTNSPLH
TRBV12-3/TRBV12-4	TRBJ2-5	.	ASSLGAPVETQY
TRBV20-1	TRBJ2-7	.	SATDSPYEQY
TRBV5-1	TRBJ2-6	many	ASSLGGFTGANVLT
TRBV20-1	TRBJ1-1	many	SAHPSDRSAAVAF
TRBV12-3/TRBV12-4	TRBJ1-1	few	ASSLGALTEAF
TRBV7-2	TRBJ2-7	few	ASSLAPGPLGEQY
TRBV7-9	TRBJ1-1	many	ASSPEAGATEAF
TRBV11-2	TRBJ2-7	few	ASSGQGAYEQY
TRBV6-2/TRBV6-3	TRBJ2-3	many	ASSSYLRGTITDTQY
TRBV5-6	TRBJ1-1	many	ASSFLVREKEAF
TRBV6-5	TRBJ2-7	.	ASSYNLDSSYEQY
TRBV2	TRBJ1-5	many	ASRQGRNQPQH
TRBV28	TRBJ2-3	few	ASSWEAGADSDTQY
TRBV19	TRBJ1-2	.	ASSRQGWGYT
TRBV20-1	TRBJ2-7	.	SVTFPGHGSPREQY
TRBV5-6	TRBJ2-1	many	ASSLESSYNEQF
TRBV14	TRBJ1-1	many	ASSEQLQGGTEAF
TRBV6-5	TRBJ1-4	.	ASTTGQGNEKLF
TRBV20-1	TRBJ2-5	.	SAGTDQETQY
TRBV27	TRBJ2-7	.	ASQRTGGYEQY
TRBV5-5	TRBJ2-3	many	ASSSRQGLADTQY
TRBV5-1	TRBJ2-1	few	ASSLGRSFEQF
TRBV6-2/TRBV6-3	TRBJ2-3	many	ASSAPSSGGMADTQY
TRBV18	TRBJ2-3	.	ASSPGQGTDTQY
TRBV11-2	TRBJ2-5	many	ASSRDPRETQY
TRBV10-3	TRBJ2-5	many	AIRDYGEETQY
TRBV28	TRBJ2-1	.	ASSFQGYNEQF
TRBV7-2	TRBJ1-4	many	ASRRGRTNEKLF
TRBV11-2	TRBJ2-5	.	ASSHQTAEETQY
TRBV11-2	TRBJ2-5	many	ASSLDGLADQETQY
TRBV29-1	TRBJ2-3	many	SVSGGELTDTQY
TRBV20-1	TRBJ2-7	.	SARGTAYYEQY
TRBV7-9	TRBJ1-1	few	ASSLVGAGPGGTEAF
TRBV9	TRBJ2-2	few	ASSVTRSNTGELF
TRBV5-6	TRBJ2-3	few	ASSLPDRVAGDTQY
TRBV29-1	TRBJ2-2	many	SVETRRTGELF
TRBV30	TRBJ1-2	few	AWSISRGGYT
TRBV4-3	TRBJ1-4	.	ASSQGGTENEKLF
TRBV27	TRBJ1-4	many	ASGSHTGGGEKLF
TRBV11-2	TRBJ2-2	many	ASSWTSDGELF
TRBV3-1	TRBJ2-7	.	ASSQVGSEQY
TRBV18	TRBJ2-7	few	ASSPWTDPYEQY
TRBV30	TRBJ1-4	few	ACVVTNEKLF
TRBV13	TRBJ1-1	many	ASSFRDSSRTEAF
TRBV7-2	TRBJ2-7	many	ASSLGGGALPYEQY
TRBV29-1	TRBJ2-7	.	SVRTYYEQY
TRBV7-9	TRBJ2-5	.	ASSLLEGETQY
TRBV18	TRBJ2-1	few	ASSPPGGGITYNEQF
TRBV3-1	TRBJ1-2	many	ASSPLPTESTYGYT
TRBV5-6	TRBJ1-2	.	ASSLFRGEDGYT
TRBV6-5	TRBJ2-4	many	ASSRGPTENIQY